The 27 T cell receptor beta chains below all came from one sample that was sequenced in a study of blood T cell repertoires in COVID-19. Sequencing used immunoSEQ multiplex PCR; TCRdb keeps in-frame clones, though not all of them. The sample consists of 400,000 to 450,000 clones, roughly 88% of them appearing once. The sequencing input was peripheral blood. The origin of the receptors is a woman in her forties or fifties with COVID-19, enrolled during active disease.

This clone was detected a few times. The chain joins TRBV29-1 to TRBJ1-2, with D perhaps TRBD1 (5 bases). The V end was cut by 3 bases, the J end by 6 bases, with 14 bases between. There are 13 residues in the CDR3. The germline CDR1 and CDR2 sequences are SQVTM and ANQGSEA. The CDR3 DNA is TGCAGCGTTGATAGGGGCAGAGTGGATGGCTACACCTTC. Its translation: CSVDRGRVDGYTF.

This clone was counted a single time. The V gene is TRBV7-8, the J gene TRBJ1-5, with 11 nucleotides matching TRBD1. J lost 7 bases, V lost 5 bases, and 7 bases had no gene match. The CDR3 length is 15 residues. Germline lookup yields CDR1 SGHVS and CDR2 FQNEAQ. The CDR3 is CASSPGQGVGQPQHF. CDR3 nucleotide sequence: TGTGCCAGCAGCCCGGGACAGGGGGTCGGGCAGCCCCAGCATTTT.

The chain joins TRBV2 to TRBJ2-1; a possible D gene is TRBD1 (6 bases). Germline CDR1 reads SNHLY; CDR2 reads FYNNEI. The CDR3 has 13 amino acids. Trimming removed 7 bases from V and 10 bases from J, with 17 bases in between. The CDR3 DNA sequence: TGTGCCAGCAAGGGACAAGGGCTCCCCGAGCAGTTCTTC. Translation: CASKGQGLPEQFF.

This sequence joins TRBV3-1 (or the pseudogene TRBV3-2) and TRBJ2-2; 9 bases fit TRBD1. The CDR3 spans 17 residues. Germline CDR1 LGHDT, CDR2 YNNKEL (reference sequence). The V and J ends lost 4 bases and 1 base, in that order; junction bases with no gene match: 7. The CDR3 coding sequence is TGTGCCAGCAGCCTGCTTCCGGGACAGGGGAACACCGGGGAGCTGTTTTTT. Translation gives CASSLLPGQGNTGELFF.

Here the CDR3 DNA reads TGTGCCAGCGGCGTGGCTAGCTCCTACAATGAGCAGTTCTTC. It codes for CASGVASSYNEQFF. V and J are TRBV11-2 and TRBJ2-1; D is unclear. The CDR3 has 14 residues. Germline V lookup: CDR1 SGHAT, CDR2 FQNNGV. The V and J ends lost 8 bases and 0 bases respectively, with 11 bases between them.

The genes are TRBV5-1 and TRBJ1-2, with a possible D match to TRBD1 (5 bases). The CDR3 runs to 13 residues. The V end lost 3 bases, the J end lost 6 bases, and 12 bases lay between the germline ends. CDR1 and CDR2 (germline): SGHRS, YFSETQ. The CDR3 nucleotides read TGCGCCAGCAGCTCGACCCCCAGGGATGGCTACACCTTC. Translated: CASSSTPRDGYTF.

The genes are TRBV19 and TRBJ1-1; D unclear. Germline CDR1 reads LNHDA; CDR2 reads SQIVND (reference sequence). V lost 10 bases, J lost 5 bases, and 17 bases lay in between. This CDR3 is built from 13 residues. DNA for the CDR3: TGTGCCACCTCCTCTAATCGGGGAACTGAAGCTTTCTTT. It yields the protein CATSSNRGTEAFF. Complete variable domain (other parts from reference TRBV19 and TRBJ1-1): DGGITQSPKYLFRKEGQNVTLSCEQNLNHDAMYWYRQDPGQGLRLIYYSQIVNDFQKGDIAEGYSVSREKKESFPLTVTSAQKNPTAFYLCATSSNRGTEAFFGQGTRLTVV.

The table lists this clone with a few counts. The chain couples TRBV6-6 to TRBJ1-4; D gene unclear. Looked up from germline, CDR1 is MNHNY and CDR2 is SVGAGI (reference sequence). Deletions cut 6 bases from V and 8 bases from J, with 13 bases between. This CDR3 has 13 amino acids. For the CDR3, the DNA is TGTGCCAGCAGATCGGACGGAGGAGAAAAACTGTTTTTT. Its translation is CASRSDGGEKLFF.

The chain recombines TRBV19 with TRBJ1-1, with 9 bases identical to TRBD1. J was trimmed by 3 bases and V by 9 bases; bases with no gene match: 8. CDR1 and CDR2 from the germline V gene are LNHDA and SQIVND (reference sequence). CDR3 length: 14 amino acids. The CDR3 here is CASATGTGYTEAFF. The CDR3 DNA follows: TGTGCCAGCGCTACCGGGACAGGGTACACTGAAGCTTTCTTT.

This rearrangement joins TRBV9 to TRBJ2-2; D is unresolved. Deletions cut 3 bases from V and 4 bases from J, with 13 bases between. The V gene's germline CDR1 is SGDLS and CDR2 YYNGEE. The CDR3 has 15 amino acids. CDR3 coding DNA: TGTGCCAGCAGCGCTTCCAACTCACCCACCGGGGAGCTGTTTTTT. The encoded protein is CASSASNSPTGELFF.

The chain has TRBV3-1 (or the pseudogene TRBV3-2) and TRBJ1-5; weak D call: TRBD1 (5 bases). V lost 8 bases, J lost 5 bases, and 13 bases lay in between. The germline V gene encodes CDR1 LGHDT and CDR2 YNNKEL (reference sequence). The CDR3 consists of 13 residues. CDR3 bases: TGTGCCAGCGGCGGGACGGTGGATCAGCCCCAGCATTTT. Protein: CASGGTVDQPQHF.

The chain joins TRBV6-5 to TRBJ1-1; weak D call: TRBD1 (6 bases). The V end was cut by 2 bases, the J end by 12 bases, with 10 bases between. The length of the CDR3 is 11 residues. CDR1 is MNHEY, CDR2 SVGAGI, per germline. CDR3 DNA: TGTGCCAGCAGTTACCTGGGACAACCTTTCTTT. This encodes CASSYLGQPFF.

CDR3 sequence reads: CATSRVAGTGHTEAFF. In DNA, the CDR3 is TGTGCCACCAGCAGAGTTGCAGGGACAGGGCACACTGAAGCTTTCTTT. The chain is built from TRBV15 and TRBJ1-1; 9 bases fit TRBD1. The CDR3 has 16 residues. Germline trimming cut 1 base from V and 3 bases from J; bases unmatched to any gene: 6. Germline CDR1 and CDR2: LNHNV and YYDKDF (reference sequence).

The V and J genes are TRBV5-6 and TRBJ1-4, with D hard to call. The CDR3 contains 17 residues. V lost 4 bases and J lost 0, with 16 bases in between. The germline CDR1 and CDR2 sequences are SGHDT and YYEEEE. The CDR3 protein is CASSRTVTLATNEKLFF. The CDR3 coding sequence is TGTGCCAGCAGCCGCACAGTCACTCTTGCAACTAATGAAAAACTGTTTTTT.

This clone was seen only a few times. The rearrangement joins TRBV5-4 to TRBJ1-3, with TRBD1 as a possible D gene (6 bases). The V gene's germline CDR1 is SGHNT and CDR2 YYREEE (reference sequence). Trimming stripped 0 bases from V and 1 base from J, with 11 bases between. The CDR3 has 16 residues. The CDR3 loop is CASSLAGQRSGNTIYF. Here the CDR3 DNA reads TGTGCCAGCAGCTTGGCTGGACAGAGATCTGGAAACACCATATATTTT.

The chain has TRBV6-1 and TRBJ1-5, with TRBD1 matching 9 bases. Germline trimming cut 5 bases from V and 1 base from J; bases unmatched to any gene: 9. The germline V gene encodes CDR1 MNHNS and CDR2 SASEGT. CDR3 size: 17 residues. The CDR3 region is CASSKGQGSESNQPQHF. The CDR3 DNA is TGTGCCAGCAGTAAAGGACAGGGGTCGGAAAGCAATCAGCCCCAGCATTTT.

V usage is TRBV6-4 and J usage is TRBJ2-1; TRBD1 is a possible D gene (6 bases). This CDR3 is built from 16 residues. Germline CDR1 MRHNA, CDR2 SNTAGT. V was cut by 0 bases and J by 7 bases, with 16 bases left in between. Here the CDR3 DNA reads TGTGCCAGCAGTGACTCGGGGGAACCAGGGGCGAATGAGCAGTTCTTC. Its protein is CASSDSGEPGANEQFF.

The CDR3 sequence is CASSVGQGSNSPLHF. In DNA form, the CDR3 reads TGTGCCAGCAGCGTAGGGCAGGGATCTAATTCACCCCTCCACTTT. The chain has TRBV9 and TRBJ1-6, with D possibly matching TRBD1 (5 bases). The germline gives CDR1 SGDLS, CDR2 YYNGEE. The CDR3 has 15 residues. V dropped 0 bases and J dropped 6 bases, with 10 bases sitting between them.

A word on this clone: This sequence is one base from a far larger clone and is likely a read error. Other nucleotide sequences from this sample produce the same CDR3. The chain joins TRBV5-1 to TRBJ1-1, with 8 bases fitting TRBD1. The length of the CDR3 is 14 residues. Germline CDR1 reads SGHRS; CDR2 reads YFSETQ. V shed 2 bases and J 1 base; nucleotides not matched to a gene: 1. As DNA, the CDR3 is TGCGCCAGCAGCTTTGGACAGGGGAACACTGAAGCTTTCTTT. Its translation: CASSFGQGNTEAFF.

There are a few counts of this clone. CDR3 bases: TGCGCCAGCCCTCGGGGTAGCCGGGTAATAACAGATACGCAGTATTTT. The encoded protein is CASPRGSRVITDTQYF. The chain employs TRBV5-1 and TRBJ2-3; D possibly corresponds to TRBD2 (5 bases). The germline CDR1 and CDR2 sequences are SGHRS and YFSETQ. Deletions cut 7 bases from V and 3 bases from J, with 21 bases between. The CDR3 extends over 16 amino acids.

The rearrangement joins TRBV13 to TRBJ1-4; D is perhaps TRBD1 (6 bases). Trimming pared 3 bases from V and 5 bases from J, leaving 19 bases between. The CDR3 runs to 17 residues. In germline, CDR1 is PRHDT, CDR2 FYEKMQ (reference sequence). CDR3 region: CASSFGGRGSLNEKLFF. Written as DNA, the CDR3 is TGTGCCAGCAGCTTCGGTGGCAGGGGCTCCCTCAATGAAAAACTGTTTTTT.

Written as DNA, the CDR3 is TGTGCCAGCAGTCGGGACTCCTCGGAGGAGACCCAGTACTTC. It is translated as CASSRDSSEETQYF. The chain carries TRBV2 and TRBJ2-5; the D gene is possibly TRBD2 (6 bases). Between the trimmed V and J ends, which lost 5 bases and 5 bases, there was a span of 15 bases. The CDR3 is 14 amino acids. CDR1 is SNHLY and CDR2 is FYNNEI in the germline V gene.

The V and J genes are TRBV6-1 and TRBJ2-5; TRBD2 matches 7 bases. CDR1 is MNHNS, CDR2 SASEGT, per germline. The V and J ends lost 3 bases and 3 bases, in that order; junction bases with no gene match: 4. This CDR3 comprises 14 residues. The chain's CDR3 is CASSDGRGEETQYF. Here the CDR3 DNA reads TGTGCCAGCAGTGATGGGAGGGGCGAAGAGACCCAGTACTTC.

This clone has only one observation. The gene calls are TRBV6-5 and TRBJ2-3; 9 nucleotides match TRBD1. The CDR3 has 14 amino acids. Unmatched junction bases numbered 4, after V lost 6 bases and J lost 3 bases. Germline V gene data show CDR1 as MNHEY and CDR2 as SVGAGI. Here the CDR3 DNA reads TGTGCCAGCAGACACAGGGGGCTGACAGATACGCAGTATTTT. Encoded protein: CASRHRGLTDTQYF.

This clone has a handful of counts. The J gene is TRBJ2-2, the V gene TRBV27; D is possibly TRBD1 (5 bases). V was pared by 6 bases and J by 3 bases, with 11 bases between. CDR3 size: 14 residues. Germline V gene data show CDR1 as MNHEY and CDR2 as SMNVEV (reference sequence). CDR3 nucleotides: TGTGCCAGCAGCTTCGGACACTACACCGGGGAGCTGTTTTTT. It is translated as CASSFGHYTGELFF.

The J gene is TRBJ2-7, the V gene TRBV5-5; TRBD2 aligns across 13 bases. The CDR3 length is 18 residues. The germline gives CDR1 SGHKS, CDR2 YYEKEE (reference sequence). Unmatched junction bases numbered 17, after V lost 4 bases and J lost 7 bases. The CDR3 bases are TGTGCCAGCAGCCGCCAATCGCGATCACTAGCGGGGGGGTTTGAGCAGTACTTC. It encodes CASSRQSRSLAGGFEQYF.

The chain couples TRBV3-1 (or the pseudogene TRBV3-2) to TRBJ2-1; D is unresolved. Trimming pared 4 bases from V and 7 bases from J, leaving 14 bases between. Per the germline V gene, CDR1 is LGHDT and CDR2 is YNNKEL (reference sequence). The CDR3 runs 14 residues. The CDR3 protein is CASSPTSFPNEQFF. The DNA of the CDR3 is TGTGCCAGCAGCCCTACGTCCTTTCCTAATGAGCAGTTCTTC.